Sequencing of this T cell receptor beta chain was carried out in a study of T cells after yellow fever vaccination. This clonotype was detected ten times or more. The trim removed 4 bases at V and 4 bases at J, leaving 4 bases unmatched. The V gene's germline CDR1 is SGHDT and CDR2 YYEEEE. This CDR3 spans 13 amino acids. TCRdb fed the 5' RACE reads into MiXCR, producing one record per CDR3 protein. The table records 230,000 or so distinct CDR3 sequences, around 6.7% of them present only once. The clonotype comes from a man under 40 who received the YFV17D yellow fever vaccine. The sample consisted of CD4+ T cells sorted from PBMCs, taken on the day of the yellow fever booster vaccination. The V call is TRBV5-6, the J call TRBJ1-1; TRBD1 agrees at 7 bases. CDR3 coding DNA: TGTGCCAGCAGCCAGGGGGTATCCACTGAAGCTTTCTTT. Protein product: CASSQGVSTEAFF. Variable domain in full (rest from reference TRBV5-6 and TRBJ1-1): DAGVTQSPTHLIKTRGQQVTLRCSPKSGHDTVSWYQQALGQGPQFIFQYYEEEERQRGNFPDRFSGHQFPNYSSELNVNALLLGDSALYLCASSQGVSTEAFFGQGTRLTVV.